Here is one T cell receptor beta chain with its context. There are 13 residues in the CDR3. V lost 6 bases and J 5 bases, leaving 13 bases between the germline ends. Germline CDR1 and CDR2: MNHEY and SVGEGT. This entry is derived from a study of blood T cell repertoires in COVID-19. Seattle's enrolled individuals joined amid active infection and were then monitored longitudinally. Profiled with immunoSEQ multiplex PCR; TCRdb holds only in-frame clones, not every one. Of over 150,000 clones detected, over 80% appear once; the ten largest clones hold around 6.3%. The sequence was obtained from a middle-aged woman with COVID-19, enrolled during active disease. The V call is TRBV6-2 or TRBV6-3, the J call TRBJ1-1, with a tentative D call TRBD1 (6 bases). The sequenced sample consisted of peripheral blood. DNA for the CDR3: TGTGCCAGCAGCCTACAGGGTGGAACTGAAGCTTTCTTT. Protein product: CASSLQGGTEAFF.